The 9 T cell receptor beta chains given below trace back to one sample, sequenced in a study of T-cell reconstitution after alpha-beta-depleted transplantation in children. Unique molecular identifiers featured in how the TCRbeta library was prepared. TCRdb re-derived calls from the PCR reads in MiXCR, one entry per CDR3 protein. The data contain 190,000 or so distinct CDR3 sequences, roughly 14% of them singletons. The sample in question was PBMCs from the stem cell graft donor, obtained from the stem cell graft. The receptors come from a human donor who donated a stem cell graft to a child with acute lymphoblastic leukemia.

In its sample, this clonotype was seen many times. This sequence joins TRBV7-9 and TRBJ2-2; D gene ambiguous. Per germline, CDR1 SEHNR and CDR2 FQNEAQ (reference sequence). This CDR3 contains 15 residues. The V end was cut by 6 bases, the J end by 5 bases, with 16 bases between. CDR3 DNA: TGTGCCAGCAGACCCGCAGACCCAAGAACCGGGGAGCTGTTTTTT. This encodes CASRPADPRTGELFF.

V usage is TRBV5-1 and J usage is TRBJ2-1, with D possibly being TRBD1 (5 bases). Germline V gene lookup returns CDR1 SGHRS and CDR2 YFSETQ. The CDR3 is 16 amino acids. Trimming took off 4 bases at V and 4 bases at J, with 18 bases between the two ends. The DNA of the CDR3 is TGCGCCAGCAGCCCCTTAACAGGTTTCCTTTACAATGAGCAGTTCTTC. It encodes CASSPLTGFLYNEQFF.

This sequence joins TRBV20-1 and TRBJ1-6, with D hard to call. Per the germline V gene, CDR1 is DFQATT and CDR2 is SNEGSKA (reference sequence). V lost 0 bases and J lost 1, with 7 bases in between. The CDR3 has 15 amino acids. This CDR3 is CSARDAGSYNSPLHF. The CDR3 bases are TGCAGTGCTAGAGACGCGGGATCCTATAATTCACCCCTCCACTTT.

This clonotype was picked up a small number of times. The CDR3 sequence is CASTQQAGGGDTQYF. The CDR3 DNA follows: TGTGCCAGCACCCAACAAGCGGGGGGGGGAGATACGCAGTATTTT. The chain couples TRBV12-3 or TRBV12-4 to TRBJ2-3; 10 positions agree with TRBD2. J lost 5 bases, V lost 7 bases, and 9 bases had no gene match. This CDR3 is 15 amino acids long.

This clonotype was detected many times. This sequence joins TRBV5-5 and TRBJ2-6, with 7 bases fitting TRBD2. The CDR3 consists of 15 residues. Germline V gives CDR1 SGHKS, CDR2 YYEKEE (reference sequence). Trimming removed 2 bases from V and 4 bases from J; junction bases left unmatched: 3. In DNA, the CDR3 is TGTGCCAGCAGCTTACTAGCGTTCGGGGCCAACGTCCTGACTTTC. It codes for CASSLLAFGANVLTF.

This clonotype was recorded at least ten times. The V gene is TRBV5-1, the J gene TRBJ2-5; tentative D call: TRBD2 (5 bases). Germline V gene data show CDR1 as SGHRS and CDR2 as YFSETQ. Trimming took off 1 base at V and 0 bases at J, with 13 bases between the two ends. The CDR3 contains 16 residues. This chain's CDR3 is CASSLPLLADQETQYF. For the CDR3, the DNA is TGCGCCAGCAGCTTGCCCCTTCTAGCAGACCAAGAGACCCAGTACTTC.

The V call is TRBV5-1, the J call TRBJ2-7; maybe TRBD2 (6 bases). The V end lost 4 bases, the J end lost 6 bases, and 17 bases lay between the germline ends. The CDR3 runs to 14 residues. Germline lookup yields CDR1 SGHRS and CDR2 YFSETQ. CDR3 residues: CASSLPSEGGEQYF. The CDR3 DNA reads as TGCGCCAGCAGCCTTCCATCGGAGGGAGGCGAGCAGTACTTC.

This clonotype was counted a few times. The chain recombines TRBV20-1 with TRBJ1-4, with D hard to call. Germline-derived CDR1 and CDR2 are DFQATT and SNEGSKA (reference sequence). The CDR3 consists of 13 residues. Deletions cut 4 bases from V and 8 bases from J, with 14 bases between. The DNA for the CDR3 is TGCAGTGCTATGGCGGCAGAAGGCGAAAAACTGTTTTTT. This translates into CSAMAAEGEKLFF.

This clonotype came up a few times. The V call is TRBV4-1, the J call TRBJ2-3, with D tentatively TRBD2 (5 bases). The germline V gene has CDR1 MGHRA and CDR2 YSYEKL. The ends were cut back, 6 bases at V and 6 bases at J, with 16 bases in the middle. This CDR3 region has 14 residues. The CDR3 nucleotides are TGCGCCAGCAGAATTATCGAGGGTCCGGATACGCAGTATTTT. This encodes CASRIIEGPDTQYF.